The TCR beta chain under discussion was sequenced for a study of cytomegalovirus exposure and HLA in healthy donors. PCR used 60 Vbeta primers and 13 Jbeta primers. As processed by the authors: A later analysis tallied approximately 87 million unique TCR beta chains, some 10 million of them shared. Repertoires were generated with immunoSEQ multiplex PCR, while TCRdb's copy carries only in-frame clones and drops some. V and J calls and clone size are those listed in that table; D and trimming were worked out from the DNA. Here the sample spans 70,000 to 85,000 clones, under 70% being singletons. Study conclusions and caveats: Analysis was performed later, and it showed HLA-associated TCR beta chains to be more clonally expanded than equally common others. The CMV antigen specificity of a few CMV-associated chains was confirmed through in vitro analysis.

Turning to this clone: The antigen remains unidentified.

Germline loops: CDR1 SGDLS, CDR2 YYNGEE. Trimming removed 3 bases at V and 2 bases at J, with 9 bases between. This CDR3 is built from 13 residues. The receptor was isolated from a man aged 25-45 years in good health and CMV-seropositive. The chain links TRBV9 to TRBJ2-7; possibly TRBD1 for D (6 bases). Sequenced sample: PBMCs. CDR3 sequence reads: CASSEGDTYEQYF. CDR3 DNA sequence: TGTGCCAGCAGCGAGGGGGATACCTACGAGCAGTACTTC.